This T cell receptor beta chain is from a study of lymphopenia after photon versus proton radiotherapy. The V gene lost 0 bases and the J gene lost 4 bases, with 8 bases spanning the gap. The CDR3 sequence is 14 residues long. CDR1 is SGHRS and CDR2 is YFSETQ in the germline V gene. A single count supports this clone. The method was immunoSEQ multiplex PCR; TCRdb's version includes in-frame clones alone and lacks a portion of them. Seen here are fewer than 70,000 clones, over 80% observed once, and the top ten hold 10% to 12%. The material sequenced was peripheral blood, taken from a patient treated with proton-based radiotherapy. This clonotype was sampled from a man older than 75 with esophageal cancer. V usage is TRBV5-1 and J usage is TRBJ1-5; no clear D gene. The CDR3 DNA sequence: TGCGCCAGCAGCTTGGAACCCGGAAATCAGCCCCAGCATTTT. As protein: CASSLEPGNQPQHF.